This T cell receptor (beta chain) was sequenced during a study of identical twins. Many counts were recorded for this clonotype. CDR3 length equals 12 residues. Germline-derived CDR1 and CDR2 are SQVTM and ANQGSEA. V lost 4 bases and J lost 4, with 10 bases in between. Unique molecular identifiers were present on cDNA, and template switching added a universal primer site. TCRdb recomputed calls from the 5' RACE reads with MiXCR, one row per CDR3 protein. The repertoire holds 400,000 to 550,000 distinct CDR3 sequences, with around 24% as singletons. The same data also contributed to another study, on T cells expressing NK-cell markers. In that study: Restriction of the sorted population to alpha-beta TCR T cells was achieved in several experiments with an anti-gamma-delta TCR antibody.

Specimen: CD4+ T cells sorted from blood. The chain combines TRBV29-1 with TRBJ1-1; a possible D gene is TRBD1 (5 bases). The TCR originated in a woman in her late teens or twenties in good health. The CDR3 sequence: CSVGDRATEAFF. The CDR3, as DNA: TGCAGCGTTGGAGACAGAGCCACTGAAGCTTTCTTT. The full variable domain, completed using reference TRBV29-1 and TRBJ1-1, is SAVISQKPSRDICQRGTSLTIQCQVDSQVTMMFWYRQQPGQSLTLIATANQGSEATYESGFVIDKFPISRPNLTFSTLTVSNMSPEDSSIYLCSVGDRATEAFFGQGTRLTVV.